The 6 T cell receptor beta chains listed next were all sequenced from one sample in a study of T cells in localized non-small cell lung cancer. The data were produced by immunoSEQ multiplex PCR, yet TCRdb's version contains in-frame clones alone and is incomplete. The sample has about 33,000 clones, approximately 80% seen once. The sequenced sample was peripheral blood, obtained before any cancer treatment. These TCRs come from a male donor at least 60 years old with stage II squamous cell lung carcinoma.

The rearrangement joins TRBV4-3 to TRBJ2-7, with D maybe TRBD2 (5 bases). Germline values: CDR1 LGHNA, CDR2 YSLEER. V was clipped by 4 bases and J by 4 bases, with 14 bases between them. This CDR3 is built from 14 residues. CDR3 amino acids: CASSRSRDSYEQYF. CDR3 nucleotide sequence: TGCGCCAGCAGCCGGTCACGGGATAGTTACGAGCAGTACTTC.

This chain joins TRBV27 and TRBJ1-2; D is perhaps TRBD1 (6 bases). Between the trimmed V and J ends, which lost 5 bases and 6 bases, there was a span of 16 bases. The V gene's germline CDR1 is MNHEY and CDR2 SMNVEV (reference sequence). The length of the CDR3 is 14 residues. CDR3 residues: CASSPHTGADGYTF. CDR3 nucleotide sequence: TGTGCCAGCAGTCCGCACACGGGGGCGGATGGCTACACCTTC.

A single count supports this clone. The V gene is TRBV7-9, the J gene TRBJ2-7; D remains ambiguous. Trimming removed 5 bases at V and 6 bases at J, with 20 bases between. This CDR3 has 15 residues. Germline assignment: CDR1 SEHNR and CDR2 FQNEAQ (reference sequence). CDR3 loop: CASSPTRWPSGEQYF. CDR3 DNA sequence: TGTGCCAGCAGCCCAACCCGGTGGCCCTCGGGCGAGCAGTACTTC.

V and J are TRBV6-6 and TRBJ1-5; unclear D gene. Between the trimmed V and J ends, which lost 2 bases and 0 bases, there was a span of 5 bases. This CDR3 is 14 amino acids long. The germline gives CDR1 MNHNY, CDR2 SVGAGI (reference sequence). CDR3 nucleotides: TGTGCCAGCAGTTACCGCAATAGCAATCAGCCCCAGCATTTT. As protein: CASSYRNSNQPQHF.

This sequence joins TRBV18 and TRBJ1-6; D may be TRBD1 (6 bases). CDR1 KGHSH and CDR2 LQKENI come from the germline V gene. The CDR3 is 15 residues long. V was clipped by 6 bases and J by 7 bases, with 16 bases between them. As DNA, the CDR3 is TGTGCCAGCTCTCGGGGGGCTCAGGACAATTCACCCCTCCACTTT. Its protein is CASSRGAQDNSPLHF.

Here the CDR3 reads CASSLGVAGDIYEQYF. The CDR3 nucleotides are TGTGCCAGCAGCTTGGGGGTAGCGGGAGATATCTACGAGCAGTACTTC. V and J are TRBV5-4 and TRBJ2-7; 9 nucleotides agree with TRBD2. Germline assignment: CDR1 SGHNT and CDR2 YYREEE (reference sequence). The CDR3 covers 16 residues. V lost 0 bases to trimming and J lost 3 bases; unmatched junction nucleotides: 7. Full variable domain (outside the CDR3, taken from reference TRBV5-4 and TRBJ2-7): ETGVTQSPTHLIKTRGQQVTLRCSSQSGHNTVSWYQQALGQGPQFIFQYYREEENGRGNFPPRFSGLQFPNYSSELNVNALELDDSALYLCASSLGVAGDIYEQYFGPGTRLTVT.